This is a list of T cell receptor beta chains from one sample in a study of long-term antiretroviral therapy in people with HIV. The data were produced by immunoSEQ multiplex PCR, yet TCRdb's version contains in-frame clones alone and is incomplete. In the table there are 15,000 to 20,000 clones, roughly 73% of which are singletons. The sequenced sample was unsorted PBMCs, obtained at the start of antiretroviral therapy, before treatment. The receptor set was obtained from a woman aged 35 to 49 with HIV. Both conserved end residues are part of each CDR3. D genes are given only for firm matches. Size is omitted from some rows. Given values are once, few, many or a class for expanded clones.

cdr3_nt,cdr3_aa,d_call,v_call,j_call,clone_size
TGTGCCAGCAGCTCCAATAATCCTGGGGGCTCCCACTCCTACAATGAGCAGTTCTTC,CASSSNNPGGSHSYNEQFF,NA,TRBV7-9,TRBJ2-1,once
TGTGCCAGCAGCTCCCTCGGGTCTGGGGCCAACGTCCTGACTTTC,CASSSLGSGANVLTF,NA,TRBV7-2,TRBJ2-6,few
TGTGCCAGCAGCTCCCGACAGGGAGAGGGCTACGAGCAGTACTTC,CASSSRQGEGYEQYF,TRBD1,TRBV6-4,TRBJ2-7,once
TGTGCCAGCAAGGCGACTAGCTCTGAGACCCAGTACTTC,CASKATSSETQYF,TRBD2,TRBV2,TRBJ2-5,NA
TGTGCCAGCAGGGACGACCAGGCCTGCTACACCTTC,CASRDDQACYTF,NA,TRBV6-5,TRBJ1-2,NA
TGCGCCAGCAGCTTGTCTAGCGGGGACAGCTCCTACAATGAGCAGTTCTTC,CASSLSSGDSSYNEQFF,TRBD2,TRBV5-1,TRBJ2-1,once
TGTGCCAGCAGTGAAGAGGTCCAGGGGAAACTGTTTTTT,CASSEEVQGKLFF,NA,TRBV6-1,TRBJ1-4,few
TGTGCCAGCAGCTTTAGGGACAGGGTATGGGCCCAAGAGACCCAGTACTTC,CASSFRDRVWAQETQYF,TRBD1,TRBV5-5,TRBJ2-5,NA
TGTGCCTGGAGTAGGGGGCACACAGATACGCAGTATTTT,CAWSRGHTDTQYF,TRBD1,TRBV30,TRBJ2-3,NA
TGCAGTGCAGCAAGAGGGGAGCAGTACTTC,CSAARGEQYF,NA,TRBV20-1,TRBJ2-7,NA
TGTGCCAGCAGCCCGACAGGGGGAGGCAATCAGCCCCAGCATTTT,CASSPTGGGNQPQHF,TRBD1,TRBV28,TRBJ1-5,NA
TGTGCCAGCAGCTTGGGATTAACAGGGGCCGGAAACACCATATATTTT,CASSLGLTGAGNTIYF,TRBD1,TRBV5-5,TRBJ1-3,NA
TGTGCCAGCAGCTTAGCGATTTGGGACAGGGTATCCGAAAAACTGTTTTTT,CASSLAIWDRVSEKLFF,TRBD1,TRBV7-8,TRBJ1-4,large
TGCAGTTGTCGAAGGGGCGAGCAGTACTTC,CSCRRGEQYF,NA,TRBV20-1,TRBJ2-7,NA
TGTGCCAGCAGCCATATGGGACGGCTAACTGAAGCTTTCTTT,CASSHMGRLTEAFF,NA,TRBV7-9,TRBJ1-1,NA
TGTGCCAGCAGCCCAAGAGATGACACAGATACGCAGTATTTT,CASSPRDDTDTQYF,NA,TRBV7-9,TRBJ2-3,NA
TGTGCCAGCAGTTACAGGGGTGGTGTGACTGAAGCTTTCTTT,CASSYRGGVTEAFF,TRBD1,TRBV28,TRBJ1-1,NA
TGTGCCAGCAACAGGGTGCACGAGCAGTACTTC,CASNRVHEQYF,NA,TRBV2,TRBJ2-7,NA
TGCGCCAGCAGCCAATCGACGGCAGGGAACTATGGCTACACCTTC,CASSQSTAGNYGYTF,NA,TRBV4-3,TRBJ1-2,NA
TGTGCCAGCAGTTTATGGTCTGAACCGAACACCGGGGAGCTGTTTTTT,CASSLWSEPNTGELFF,NA,TRBV27,TRBJ2-2,once
TGTGCCAGTCGAGACAGGATCAACACTGAAGCTTTCTTT,CASRDRINTEAFF,NA,TRBV19,TRBJ1-1,NA
TGTGCCAGCAGCGCGACAGGGGGCTACGAGCAGTACTTC,CASSATGGYEQYF,TRBD1,TRBV7-6,TRBJ2-7,NA
TGTGCCAGCAGTTCAGGACTAGCGGGGGGGTACAATGAGCAGTTCTTC,CASSSGLAGGYNEQFF,TRBD2,TRBV27,TRBJ2-1,NA
TGTGCCAGCATTACCACAGGGGGCCGTTATGGCTACACCTTC,CASITTGGRYGYTF,TRBD1,TRBV28,TRBJ1-2,NA
TGTGCCAGCAGCTTATCTGAAGCGGGGGGGAACACAGATACGCAGTATTTT,CASSLSEAGGNTDTQYF,TRBD2,TRBV7-2,TRBJ2-3,NA
TGTGCCAGCAGTGAATCATACGGTGAGGATACGCAGTATTTT,CASSESYGEDTQYF,NA,TRBV25-1,TRBJ2-3,NA
TGTGCCAGCAGTTTGGGGACAGGGGGCACGGAGACCCAGTACTTC,CASSLGTGGTETQYF,TRBD1,TRBV28,TRBJ2-5,NA
TGTGCCAGCAGTTCCATTTACAGGGCCAATCAGCCCCAGCATTTT,CASSSIYRANQPQHF,NA,TRBV6-5,TRBJ1-5,NA
TGTGCCAGCAGAATGGTCGGGGGGTACCAAGAGACCCAGTACTTC,CASRMVGGYQETQYF,TRBD2,TRBV28,TRBJ2-5,once
TGTGCCAGCAGGCCCTGGACAGGGAGCTATGGCTACACCTTC,CASRPWTGSYGYTF,TRBD1,TRBV27,TRBJ1-2,NA
TGTGCCAGCTCGCTTCAGAAAAATAGCAATCAGCCCCAGCATTTT,CASSLQKNSNQPQHF,NA,TRBV18,TRBJ1-5,NA
TGTGCCAGCAGGGACAGTCTAGCGGGCAACAATGAGCAGTTCTTC,CASRDSLAGNNEQFF,TRBD2,TRBV7-2,TRBJ2-1,NA
TGTGCCAGCAGCGACACAGGGGGGTATGGCTACACCTTC,CASSDTGGYGYTF,TRBD1,TRBV9,TRBJ1-2,NA
TGTGCCAGCAGGTCGCCAGGACTAGCGGGGGGGGAGCAGTTCTTC,CASRSPGLAGGEQFF,TRBD2,TRBV6-5,TRBJ2-1,NA
TGCGCCAGCAGCAAATCAGGGGGGATAAACACTGAAGCTTTCTTT,CASSKSGGINTEAFF,TRBD1,TRBV4-3,TRBJ1-1,NA
TGTGCCAGCAGTGACTCGGCAGGGGGTCAGCCCCAGCATTTT,CASSDSAGGQPQHF,TRBD1,TRBV6-4,TRBJ1-5,few
TGCGCCAGCAGCGTGGATCCGGGCCGAGGGTACGAGCAGTACTTC,CASSVDPGRGYEQYF,NA,TRBV5-1,TRBJ2-7,NA
TGTGCCAGCAGTGGATCAGACAGGAGTGCCCTTAATTGGCCCCTCCACTTT,CASSGSDRSALNWPLHF,NA,TRBV28,TRBJ1-6,NA
TGTGCCAGCAGCCCAGGGCGCTCCTATAATTCACCCCTCCACTTT,CASSPGRSYNSPLHF,NA,TRBV14,TRBJ1-6,NA
TGTGCCAGCAGCGGGGGGCAGGGGGACAATGAGCAGTTCTTC,CASSGGQGDNEQFF,NA,TRBV6-1,TRBJ2-1,once
TGTGCCAGCAGTCAAAGCTACGAGCAGTACTTC,CASSQSYEQYF,NA,TRBV2,TRBJ2-7,few
TGTGCCAGCAGTCTTAAATACGAGCAGTACTTC,CASSLKYEQYF,NA,TRBV2,TRBJ2-7,NA
TGTGCCAGCAGCGAGGGACTAGCGGGGGGAGAGACCCAGTACTTC,CASSEGLAGGETQYF,TRBD2,TRBV5-4,TRBJ2-5,NA
TGTGCCAGCACCTCAGGGGTGACAGATACGCAGTATTTT,CASTSGVTDTQYF,NA,TRBV9,TRBJ2-3,NA
TGCGCCAGCAGCGAGGACAGGGGGCCCCTCGAGCAGTACTTC,CASSEDRGPLEQYF,TRBD1,TRBV5-1,TRBJ2-7,NA
TGCGCCAGCAGCCAGAATAATTCACCCCTCCACTTT,CASSQNNSPLHF,NA,TRBV4-3,TRBJ1-6,NA
TGTGCCAGCAGCATTGGACAGGGGGCGAGTATCGAGCAGTACTTC,CASSIGQGASIEQYF,TRBD1,TRBV7-8,TRBJ2-7,NA
TGTGCCAGCTCACCGGCGGAGGTCCAGCCCCAGCATTTT,CASSPAEVQPQHF,NA,TRBV18,TRBJ1-5,NA
TGCGCCAGCAGCTTGGACAGGGACGGCTACACCTTC,CASSLDRDGYTF,NA,TRBV5-1,TRBJ1-2,NA
TGTGCCACCAGCCCCGGGCCCGGGGCAGATACGCAGTATTTT,CATSPGPGADTQYF,NA,TRBV15,TRBJ2-3,NA
TGTGCCAGCAGTTACTCAGGACAGGGGGCGTTTAGAGCTTTCTTT,CASSYSGQGAFRAFF,TRBD1,TRBV6-5,TRBJ1-1,NA
TGTGCCAGCAGCCAAGATCGGGGCACTAGCGCCGTCTACGAGCAGTACTTC,CASSQDRGTSAVYEQYF,TRBD2,TRBV4-2,TRBJ2-7,NA
TGTGCCAGCAGCTCAATCTCTACTAACACAGATACGCAGTATTTT,CASSSISTNTDTQYF,NA,TRBV7-2,TRBJ2-3,NA
TGCGCCAGCAGCCAAGGGGCGGTCTCCTACGAGCAGTACTTC,CASSQGAVSYEQYF,NA,TRBV4-1,TRBJ2-7,few
TGTGCCAGCAGGTACCGGGACAGGGGTTCCTACGAGCAGTACTTC,CASRYRDRGSYEQYF,TRBD1,TRBV6-5,TRBJ2-7,NA
TGTGCCAGCAGCTTAATGGGGAAAACTGAAGCTTTCTTT,CASSLMGKTEAFF,NA,TRBV7-3,TRBJ1-1,NA
TGCGCCAGCCAGGACCGGGTGGGCTCCTATAATTCACCCCTCCACTTT,CASQDRVGSYNSPLHF,NA,TRBV5-1,TRBJ1-6,NA